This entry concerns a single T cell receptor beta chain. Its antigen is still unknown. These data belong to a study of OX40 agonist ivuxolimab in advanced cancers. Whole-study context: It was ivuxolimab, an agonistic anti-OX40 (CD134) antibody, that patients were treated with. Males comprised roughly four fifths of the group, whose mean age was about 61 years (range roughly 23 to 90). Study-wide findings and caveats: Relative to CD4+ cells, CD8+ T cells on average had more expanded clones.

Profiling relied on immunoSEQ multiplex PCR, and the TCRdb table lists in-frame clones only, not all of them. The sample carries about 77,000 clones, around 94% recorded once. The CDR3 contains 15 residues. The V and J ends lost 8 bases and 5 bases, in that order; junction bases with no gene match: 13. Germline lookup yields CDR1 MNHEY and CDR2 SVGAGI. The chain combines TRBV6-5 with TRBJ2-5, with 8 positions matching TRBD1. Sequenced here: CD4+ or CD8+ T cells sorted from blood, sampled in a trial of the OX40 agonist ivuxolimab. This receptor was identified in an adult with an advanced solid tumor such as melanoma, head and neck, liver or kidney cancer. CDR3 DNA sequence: TGTGCCAGCGGGACCCAGGGGGCTATTTGGGAGACCCAGTACTTC. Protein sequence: CASGTQGAIWETQYF.